Each of the 13 T cell receptor beta chains below was sequenced from the same sample in a study of T cells in Graves' hyperthyroidism and ophthalmopathy (dated by TCRdb to the late 2010s). Libraries were prepared through multiplex PCR. The sequencer was an Illumina HiSeq 2000. Amplification of TCR beta CDR3 regions was carried out from RNA transcripts. A first-round RT-PCR of the TCR CDR3 used the HTBI primer set with the Qiagen OneStep RT-PCR kit. TCRdb ran its own pipeline on the public reads, namely fastp trimming at Q25 and MiXCR clone calling, and kept in-frame beta chains. Here each entry gathers all rows of one CDR3 protein and keeps the most common genes and DNA. For this sample the table gives hundreds of thousands of distinct CDR3 sequences, of which approximately 42% were detected only once. The ten biggest clones cover 6.5% to 9% of the sample. Specimen: peripheral blood or thyroid tissue (not recorded which). Every receptor here comes from an adult man with Graves' disease, either hyperthyroidism or ophthalmopathy (not recorded which).

The V gene is TRBV19, the J gene TRBJ1-1; tentative D call: TRBD1 (6 bases). The CDR3 loop spans 22 amino acids. V dropped 6 bases and J dropped 0 bases, with 35 bases sitting between them. Germline V CDR1 and CDR2: LNHDA, SQIVND (reference sequence). CDR3 residues: CASSRYPATPGAHLLMNTEAFF. For the CDR3, the DNA is TGTGCCAGTAGCCGATATCCCGCAACCCCGGGGGCCCATCTGCTAATGAACACTGAAGCTTTCTTT.

This clonotype showed up many times. The chain is built from TRBV5-5 and TRBJ2-7, with 9 bases that match TRBD1. The CDR3 is made up of 14 amino acids. Germline V gene data show CDR1 as SGHKS and CDR2 as YYEKEE (reference sequence). Trimming at V came to 3 bases and at J to 2 bases, leaving 3 bases not matched to a gene. In DNA, the CDR3 is TGTGCCAGCAGCTCGGGACAGGGTCCCTACGAGCAGTACTTC. Protein product: CASSSGQGPYEQYF.

This clonotype was seen only a few times. The chain couples TRBV5-1 to TRBJ2-7; TRBD1 agrees at 10 bases. CDR3 size: 16 residues. The V and J ends lost 0 bases and 5 bases, in that order; junction bases with no gene match: 8. The germline gives CDR1 SGHRS, CDR2 YFSETQ. The CDR3 DNA reads as TGCGCCAGCAGCTTGGAGGGGACAGGGGCCCACCACGAGCAGTACTTC. It codes for CASSLEGTGAHHEQYF. Looking up the rest from reference TRBV5-1 and TRBJ2-7 gives the full variable domain: KAGVTQTPRYLIKTRGQQVTLSCSPISGHRSVSWYQQTPGQGLQFLFEYFSETQRNKGNFPGRFSGRQFSNSRSEMNVSTLELGDSALYLCASSLEGTGAHHEQYFGPGTRLTVT.

Only a few counts were recorded for this clonotype. The chain carries TRBV6-6 and TRBJ1-4; weak D call: TRBD1 (5 bases). The V end lost 8 bases, the J end lost 3 bases, and 13 bases lay between the germline ends. CDR3 length: 14 amino acids. Germline CDR1 and CDR2: MNHNY and SVGAGI (reference sequence). CDR3 DNA sequence: TGTGCCAGCGGGGTTGGAGGGGCTAATGAAAAACTGTTTTTT. Translated: CASGVGGANEKLFF.

This clonotype appeared a few times. The chain joins TRBV20-1 to TRBJ2-5, with TRBD2 matching over 7 bases. CDR1 and CDR2 from the germline V gene are DFQATT and SNEGSKA (reference sequence). V lost 5 bases to trimming and J lost 1 base; unmatched junction nucleotides: 4. The CDR3 has 13 residues. The DNA for the CDR3 is TGCAGTGCTCCCCGCGGGGGCCAAGAGACCCAGTACTTC. Protein: CSAPRGGQETQYF.

This clonotype has a count of ten or more. V usage is TRBV7-3 and J usage is TRBJ2-6; D call uncertain. Trimming removed 4 bases at V and 0 bases at J, with 13 bases between. Per germline, CDR1 SGHTA and CDR2 FQGTGA. This CDR3 spans 17 amino acids. The CDR3 loop reads CASSWQVLGSGANVLTF. The CDR3 DNA is TGTGCCAGCAGCTGGCAAGTATTGGGCTCTGGGGCCAACGTCCTGACTTTC. Drawing the rest from reference TRBV7-3 and TRBJ2-6, the complete variable domain is GAGVSQTPSNKVTEKGKYVELRCDPISGHTALYWYRQSLGQGPEFLIYFQGTGAADDSGLPNDRFFAVRPEGSVSTLKIQRTERGDSAVYLCASSWQVLGSGANVLTFGAGSRLTVL.

This rearrangement joins TRBV11-1 to TRBJ1-1; D may be TRBD1 (6 bases). The V end was cut by 11 bases, the J end by 11 bases, with 21 bases between. The germline CDR1 and CDR2 sequences are SGHAT and FQDESV (reference sequence). CDR3 size: 12 residues. The CDR3 bases are TGTGCCTGGAGACTAGGCGGGGGCGACGCTTTCTTT. It encodes CAWRLGGGDAFF.

This clonotype came up many times. The rearrangement uses TRBV10-3 and TRBJ1-5; 12 bases fit TRBD1. The trim removed 4 bases at V and 4 bases at J, leaving 2 bases unmatched. This CDR3 comprises 15 residues. CDR1 ENHRY and CDR2 SYGVKD come from the germline V gene. This chain's CDR3 is CAISAGQGANQPQHF. Here the CDR3 DNA reads TGTGCCATCAGTGCGGGACAGGGGGCAAATCAGCCCCAGCATTTT.

This clonotype was detected only a few times. The genes are TRBV6-5 and TRBJ1-6; D gene ambiguous. The CDR3 runs 15 residues. Trimming shortened V by 2 bases and J by 10 bases, and 15 bases separated the two germline ends. The germline CDR1 and CDR2 sequences are MNHEY and SVGAGI. The CDR3 nucleotides read TGTGCCAGCAGTTACGGAGACGGCCTGAAATCACCCCTCCACTTT. Translation: CASSYGDGLKSPLHF.

Turning to this clonotype: Given a much more abundant clone one base away, this may be a read error. The chain couples TRBV7-9 to TRBJ1-3, with TRBD1 as a possible D gene (6 bases). The CDR3 has 12 amino acids. From germline, CDR1 is SEHNR and CDR2 FQNEAQ (reference sequence). CDR3 loop: CASSLGQVAEDF. In nucleotides, the CDR3 is TGTGCCAGCAGCTTAGGACAGGTCGCCGAGGATTTT.

A few counts support this clonotype. The CDR3 here is CASSSQDSGGNTIYF. DNA for the CDR3: TGTGCCAGCAGCTCCCAGGACAGCGGTGGGAACACCATATATTTT. The chain recombines TRBV9 with TRBJ1-3, with D maybe TRBD1 (6 bases). From germline, CDR1 is SGDLS and CDR2 YYNGEE. This CDR3 has 15 amino acids. The V end was cut by 4 bases, the J end by 7 bases, with 18 bases between.

In its sample, this clonotype was seen a few times. The DNA of the CDR3 is TGTGCCATCAGTGAGGGGAGGGCTTCACCCCTCCACTTT. Its translation is CAISEGRASPLHF. The genes are TRBV10-3 and TRBJ1-6; D gene uncertain. This CDR3 spans 13 amino acids. Trimming cost V 2 bases and J 9 bases, with 8 bases left between them. CDR1 ENHRY and CDR2 SYGVKD come from the germline V gene.

This clonotype has more than one count but fewer than ten. This sequence joins TRBV9 and TRBJ1-4, with TRBD1 as a possible D gene (5 bases). Germline-derived CDR1 and CDR2 are SGDLS and YYNGEE. The CDR3 runs 13 residues. V was pared by 4 bases and J by 8 bases, with 12 bases between. CDR3 nucleotides: TGTGCCAGCAGCCACGACAGTTTCGAAAAACTGTTTTTT. It specifies CASSHDSFEKLFF.